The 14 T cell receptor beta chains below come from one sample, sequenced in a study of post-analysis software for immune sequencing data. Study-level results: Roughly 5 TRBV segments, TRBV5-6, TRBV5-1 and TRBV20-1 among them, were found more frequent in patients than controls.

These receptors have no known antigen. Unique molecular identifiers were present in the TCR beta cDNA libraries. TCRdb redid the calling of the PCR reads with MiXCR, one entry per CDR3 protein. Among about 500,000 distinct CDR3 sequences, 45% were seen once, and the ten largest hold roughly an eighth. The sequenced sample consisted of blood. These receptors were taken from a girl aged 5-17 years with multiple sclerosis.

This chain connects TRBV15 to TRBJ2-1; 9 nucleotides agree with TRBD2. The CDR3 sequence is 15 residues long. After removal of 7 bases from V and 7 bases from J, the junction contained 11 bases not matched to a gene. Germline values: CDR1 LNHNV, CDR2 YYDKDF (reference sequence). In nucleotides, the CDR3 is TGTGCCACCAAGCGCCTGATGAGCGGGAGGAATGAGCAGTTCTTC. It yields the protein CATKRLMSGRNEQFF.

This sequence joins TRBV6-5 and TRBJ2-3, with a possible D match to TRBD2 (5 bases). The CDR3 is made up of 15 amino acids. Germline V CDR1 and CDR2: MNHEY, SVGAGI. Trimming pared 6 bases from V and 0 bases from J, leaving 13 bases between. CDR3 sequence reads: CASRPDWSSTDTQYF. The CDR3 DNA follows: TGTGCCAGCAGGCCGGACTGGTCTAGCACAGATACGCAGTATTTT.

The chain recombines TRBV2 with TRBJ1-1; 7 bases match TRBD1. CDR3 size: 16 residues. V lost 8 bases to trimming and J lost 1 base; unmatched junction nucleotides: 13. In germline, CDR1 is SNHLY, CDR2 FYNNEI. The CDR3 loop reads CASRPGWAGGNTEAFF. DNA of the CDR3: TGTGCCAGCCGCCCCGGGTGGGCAGGGGGGAACACTGAAGCTTTCTTT.

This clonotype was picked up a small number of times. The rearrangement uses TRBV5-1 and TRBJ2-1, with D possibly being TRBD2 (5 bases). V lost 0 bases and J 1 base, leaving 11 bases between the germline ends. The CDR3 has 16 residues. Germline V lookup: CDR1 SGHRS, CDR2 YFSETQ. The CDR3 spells CASSLVPGTSYNEQFF. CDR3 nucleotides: TGCGCCAGCAGCTTGGTCCCGGGAACTTCCTACAATGAGCAGTTCTTC.

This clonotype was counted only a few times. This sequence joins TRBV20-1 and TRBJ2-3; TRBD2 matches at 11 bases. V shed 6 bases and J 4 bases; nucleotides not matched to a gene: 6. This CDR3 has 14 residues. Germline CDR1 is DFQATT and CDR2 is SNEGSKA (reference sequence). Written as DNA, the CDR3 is TGCAGTGCCCCACTAGCGGGAGCGGCAGATACGCAGTATTTT. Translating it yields CSAPLAGAADTQYF.

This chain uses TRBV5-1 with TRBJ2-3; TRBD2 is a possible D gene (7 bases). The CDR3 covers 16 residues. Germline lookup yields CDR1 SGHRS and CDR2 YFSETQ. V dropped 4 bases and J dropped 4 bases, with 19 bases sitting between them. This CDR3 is CASSPWRGGGPDTQYF. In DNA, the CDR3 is TGCGCCAGCAGCCCTTGGAGGGGGGGAGGGCCAGATACGCAGTATTTT. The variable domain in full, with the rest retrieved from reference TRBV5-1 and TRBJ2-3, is KAGVTQTPRYLIKTRGQQVTLSCSPISGHRSVSWYQQTPGQGLQFLFEYFSETQRNKGNFPGRFSGRQFSNSRSEMNVSTLELGDSALYLCASSPWRGGGPDTQYFGPGTRLTVL.

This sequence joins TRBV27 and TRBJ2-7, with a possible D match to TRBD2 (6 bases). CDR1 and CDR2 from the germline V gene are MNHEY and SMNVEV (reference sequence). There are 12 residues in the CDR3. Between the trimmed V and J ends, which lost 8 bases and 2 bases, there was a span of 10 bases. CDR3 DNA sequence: TGTGCCAGCTTCGGGGGTCCCTACGAGCAGTACTTC. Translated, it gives CASFGGPYEQYF.

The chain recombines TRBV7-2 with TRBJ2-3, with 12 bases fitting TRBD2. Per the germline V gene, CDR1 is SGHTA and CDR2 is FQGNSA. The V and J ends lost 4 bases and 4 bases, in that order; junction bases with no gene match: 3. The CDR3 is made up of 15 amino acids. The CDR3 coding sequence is TGTGCCAGCAGCTGCGGACTAGCGGGGCCAGATACGCAGTATTTT. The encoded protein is CASSCGLAGPDTQYF.

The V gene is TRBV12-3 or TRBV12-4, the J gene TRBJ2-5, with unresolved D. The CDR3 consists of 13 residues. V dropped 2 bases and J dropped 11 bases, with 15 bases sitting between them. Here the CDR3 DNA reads TGTGCCAGCAGTTTAAAAGGTTTCAATGAGCAGTACTTC. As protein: CASSLKGFNEQYF.

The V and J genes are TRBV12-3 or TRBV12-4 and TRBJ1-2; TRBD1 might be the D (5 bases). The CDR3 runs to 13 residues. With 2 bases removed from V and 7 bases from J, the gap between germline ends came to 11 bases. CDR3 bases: TGTGCCAGCAGTTTAAGGCAGGGTCCTGGCTACACCTTC. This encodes CASSLRQGPGYTF.

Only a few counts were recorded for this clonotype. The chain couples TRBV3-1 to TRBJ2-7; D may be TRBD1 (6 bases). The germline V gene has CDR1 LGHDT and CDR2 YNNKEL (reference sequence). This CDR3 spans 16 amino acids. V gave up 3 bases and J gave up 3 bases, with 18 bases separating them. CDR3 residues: CASSHHQSGGGYEQYF. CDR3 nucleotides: TGTGCCAGCAGCCATCACCAGAGTGGGGGCGGCTACGAGCAGTACTTC.

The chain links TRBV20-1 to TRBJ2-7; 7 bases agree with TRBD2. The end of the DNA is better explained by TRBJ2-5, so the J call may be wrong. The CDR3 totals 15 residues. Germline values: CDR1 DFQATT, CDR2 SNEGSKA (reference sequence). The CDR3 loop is CSARDAASGQETQYF. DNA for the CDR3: TGCAGTGCTAGAGATGCGGCTAGCGGTCAAGAGACCCAGTACTTC.

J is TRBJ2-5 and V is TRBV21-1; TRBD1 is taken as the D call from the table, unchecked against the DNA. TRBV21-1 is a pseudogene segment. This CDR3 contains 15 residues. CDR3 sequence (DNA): TGTGCCAGCAGCAACGGGACAGGGGTTGCGGAGACCCAGTACTTC. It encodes CASSNGTGVAETQYF.

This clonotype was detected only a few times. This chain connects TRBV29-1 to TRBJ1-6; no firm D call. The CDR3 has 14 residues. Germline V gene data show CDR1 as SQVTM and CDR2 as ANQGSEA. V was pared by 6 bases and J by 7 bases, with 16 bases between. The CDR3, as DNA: TGCAGCGTGGCTGACACCGGCTGGAATTCACCCCTCCACTTT. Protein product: CSVADTGWNSPLHF.